A single T cell receptor beta chain is shown here with its context. This CDR3 spans 13 amino acids. Germline values: CDR1 MNHEY, CDR2 SMNVEV (reference sequence). Trimming cost V 7 bases and J 4 bases, with 13 bases left between them. The data belong to a study of cytomegalovirus exposure and HLA in healthy donors. In the PCR, 60 Vbeta and 13 Jbeta primers were used. TCRdb keeps only in-frame clones here, not all; method: immunoSEQ multiplex PCR. The repertoire includes approximately 97,000 clones, approximately 85% of them detected once, and about 4.9% sits in the top ten. This TCR was sampled from a man aged 40-55 years in good health and CMV-seropositive. The rearrangement joins TRBV27 to TRBJ1-1, with no clear D. The sequencing input was PBMCs. The CDR3 DNA follows: TGTGCCAGCAATCACTCCCCCCCCACTGAAGCTTTCTTT. Protein sequence: CASNHSPPTEAFF.